This T cell receptor beta chain was retrieved from a study of blood T cell repertoires in COVID-19. Study summary: Collection of acute and convalescent COVID-19 samples took place in the United States, Italy and Spain. T cells, B-cell-depleted T cells, or PBMCs supplied cDNA or gDNA.

Per the original data handling: Researchers report that nucleated cell counts were estimated from reference gene primer amplification. Some clones are missing from TCRdb's copy, which holds only in-frame ones; the method was immunoSEQ multiplex PCR. For V, J and clone size, that table is used; D and trimming come from the DNA. The profile shows 120,000 to 150,000 clones, about nine tenths of them singletons. Trimming removed 2 bases from V and 5 bases from J; junction bases left unmatched: 18. This CDR3 has 19 amino acids. From germline, CDR1 is SEHNR and CDR2 FQNEAQ (reference sequence). Sequenced sample: peripheral blood. The receptor was isolated from a human donor in a cohort sampled during active COVID-19. The rearrangement joins TRBV7-9 to TRBJ1-2, with 9 bases identical to TRBD1. The CDR3 reads CASSLWGTGGIASRYGYTF. CDR3 nucleotides: TGTGCCAGCAGCTTATGGGGTACAGGGGGCATTGCCTCTAGGTATGGCTACACCTTC.